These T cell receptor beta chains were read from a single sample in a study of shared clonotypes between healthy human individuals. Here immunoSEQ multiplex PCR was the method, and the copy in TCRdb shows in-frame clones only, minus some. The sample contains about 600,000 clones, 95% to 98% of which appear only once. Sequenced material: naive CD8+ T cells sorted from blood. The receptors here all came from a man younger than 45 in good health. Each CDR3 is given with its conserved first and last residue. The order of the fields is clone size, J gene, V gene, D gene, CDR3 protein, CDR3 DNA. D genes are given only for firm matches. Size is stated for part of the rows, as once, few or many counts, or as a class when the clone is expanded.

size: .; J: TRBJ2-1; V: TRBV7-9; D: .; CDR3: CASTPPRERDNEQFF; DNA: TGTGCCAGCACCCCCCCCCGAGAGAGAGACAATGAGCAGTTCTTC
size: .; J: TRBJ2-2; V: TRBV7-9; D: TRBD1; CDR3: CATRRQGATGELFF; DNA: TGTGCCACCAGGCGACAGGGGGCAACCGGGGAGCTGTTTTTT
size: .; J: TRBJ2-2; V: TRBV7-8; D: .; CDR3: CASSLSNRRTNTGELFF; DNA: TGTGCCAGCAGCCTATCCAACAGGAGAACGAACACCGGGGAGCTGTTTTTT
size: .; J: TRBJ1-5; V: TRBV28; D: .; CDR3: CASSSLLTTVQGHQPQHF; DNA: TGTGCCAGCTCTTCCCTTTTAACGACAGTCCAAGGGCATCAGCCCCAGCATTTT
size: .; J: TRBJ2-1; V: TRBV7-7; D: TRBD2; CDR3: CASSSAGVGYNEQFF; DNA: TGTGCCAGCAGCTCAGCGGGAGTGGGTTACAATGAGCAGTTCTTC
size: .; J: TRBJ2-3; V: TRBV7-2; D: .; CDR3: CASSIDSTDTQYF; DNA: TGTGCCAGCAGCATAGACAGCACAGATACGCAGTATTTT
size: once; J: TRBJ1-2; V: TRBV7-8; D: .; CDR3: CASSSAGSSSNYGYTF; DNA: TGTGCCAGCAGCTCCGCCGGGTCTTCGTCTAACTATGGCTACACCTTC
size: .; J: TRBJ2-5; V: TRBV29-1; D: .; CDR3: CSVEGGPPQETQYF; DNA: TGCAGCGTTGAGGGCGGGCCGCCACAAGAGACCCAGTACTTC
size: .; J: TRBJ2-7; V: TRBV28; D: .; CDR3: CATGLHYEQYF; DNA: TGTGCCACCGGACTGCACTACGAGCAGTACTTC
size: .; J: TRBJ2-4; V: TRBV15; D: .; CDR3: CATSRNPPGAKNIQYF; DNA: TGTGCCACCAGCCGTAACCCACCGGGAGCAAAAAACATTCAGTACTTC
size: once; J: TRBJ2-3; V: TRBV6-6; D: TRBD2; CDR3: CASSIGSLAGGDTQYF; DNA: TGTGCCAGCAGCATTGGGTCACTAGCGGGGGGGGATACGCAGTATTTT
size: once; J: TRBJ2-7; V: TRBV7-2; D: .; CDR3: CASSPTLGGEQYF; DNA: TGTGCCAGCAGCCCTACCCTGGGGGGCGAGCAGTACTTC
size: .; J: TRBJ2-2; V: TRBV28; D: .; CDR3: CASSSHLIAGQTNTGELFF; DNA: TGTGCCAGCAGCTCCCACTTGATAGCGGGACAGACGAACACCGGGGAGCTGTTTTTT
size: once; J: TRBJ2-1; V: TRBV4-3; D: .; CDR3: CASSQDRIGGSYNEQFF; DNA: TGCGCCAGCAGCCAAGATCGGATAGGGGGCTCCTACAATGAGCAGTTCTTC
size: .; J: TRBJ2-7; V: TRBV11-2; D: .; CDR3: CASSIGAKEYF; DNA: TGTGCCAGCAGTATTGGGGCTAAGGAGTACTTC